Following are 7 T cell receptor beta chains from one sample sequenced in a study of CD8 T cells in Susac syndrome. Random hexamers served to reverse transcribe about 0.5 to 1 ug RNA. TCRdb reanalysed the immunoSEQ multiplex PCR reads using MiXCR and keeps one entry per CDR3 protein. Here the sample spans around 200,000 distinct CDR3 sequences, about 95% being singletons. The source material was CD4+ T cells from PBMCs. These receptors all stem from a human donor with multiple sclerosis.

The J gene is TRBJ2-7, the V gene TRBV5-1; 7 bases align to TRBD1. CDR1 SGHRS and CDR2 YFSETQ come from the germline V gene. This CDR3 comprises 16 residues. V gave up 0 bases and J gave up 7 bases; unmatched junction bases: 13. In DNA form, the CDR3 reads TGCGCCAGCAGCTTGGGTGGGACAGCCAGTATTTCTGAGCAGTACTTC. It encodes CASSLGGTASISEQYF.

The V and J genes are TRBV9 and TRBJ2-3, with 9 bases matching TRBD1. V dropped 3 bases and J dropped 1; count of bases not matched to a gene: 3. The CDR3 is 15 amino acids. Germline CDR1 SGDLS, CDR2 YYNGEE. The CDR3 region has the DNA TGTGCCAGCAGCGGACAGGGGGGAGGCACAGATACGCAGTATTTT. Its protein product is CASSGQGGGTDTQYF.

This sequence joins TRBV30 and TRBJ1-3; D ambiguous. The germline V gene encodes CDR1 GTSNPN and CDR2 SVGIG (reference sequence). The CDR3 spans 15 residues. V was pared by 2 bases and J by 0 bases, with 11 bases between. The CDR3 is CAWSRRMSSGNTIYF. DNA of the CDR3: TGTGCCTGGAGTCGGAGGATGAGCTCTGGAAACACCATATATTTT.

The chain combines TRBV3-1 with TRBJ1-4, with 9 positions matching TRBD1. CDR3 length equals 13 residues. Germline CDR1 LGHDT, CDR2 YNNKEL (reference sequence). V shed 6 bases and J 8 bases; nucleotides not matched to a gene: 4. The DNA for the CDR3 is TGTGCCAGCAGGGACAGGGGAGGAGAAAAACTGTTTTTT. Its protein is CASRDRGGEKLFF. The whole variable domain, remainder taken from reference TRBV3-1 and TRBJ1-4, is DTAVSQTPKYLVTQMGNDKSIKCEQNLGHDTMYWYKQDSKKFLKIMFSYNNKELIINETVPNRFSPKSPDKAHLNLHINSLELGDSAVYFCASRDRGGEKLFFGSGTQLSVL.

The chain combines TRBV30 with TRBJ1-6; D gene unclear. Trimming left V 2 bases short and J 8 bases short, with 7 bases between. The CDR3 is 12 residues long. Germline CDR1 and CDR2: GTSNPN and SVGIG (reference sequence). As DNA, the CDR3 is TGTGCCTGGAGTCTCCGCTATTCACCCCTCCACTTT. It yields the protein CAWSLRYSPLHF. Using reference TRBV30 and TRBJ1-6 for the parts outside the CDR3, the full variable domain is SQTIHQWPATLVQPVGSPLSLECTVEGTSNPNLYWYRQAAGRGLQLLFYSVGIGQISSEVPQNLSASRPQDRQFILSSKKLLLSDSGFYLCAWSLRYSPLHFGNGTRLTVT.

The chain joins TRBV30 to TRBJ1-5; perhaps TRBD1 as D (5 bases). The CDR3 is made up of 13 amino acids. In germline, CDR1 is GTSNPN, CDR2 SVGIG (reference sequence). With 1 base removed from V and 3 bases from J, the gap between germline ends came to 7 bases. CDR3 sequence reads: CAWSAQVNQPQHF. DNA of the CDR3: TGTGCCTGGAGTGCACAGGTCAATCAGCCCCAGCATTTT.

The J gene is TRBJ1-1, the V gene TRBV5-4; D is ambiguous. CDR1 and CDR2 (germline): SGHNT, YYREEE (reference sequence). The CDR3 is 15 residues long. V lost 0 bases to trimming and J lost 9 bases, with 18 bases between them. CDR3 amino acids: CASSLAGGGQSQAFF. CDR3 nucleotide sequence: TGTGCCAGCAGCTTGGCCGGCGGAGGCCAGAGCCAAGCTTTCTTT. Variable domain in full (rest from reference TRBV5-4 and TRBJ1-1): ETGVTQSPTHLIKTRGQQVTLRCSSQSGHNTVSWYQQALGQGPQFIFQYYREEENGRGNFPPRFSGLQFPNYSSELNVNALELDDSALYLCASSLAGGGQSQAFFGQGTRLTVV.